By proportion, the clone carrying this T cell receptor (beta chain) is large (0.1 to 1%). This CDR3 comprises 17 residues. Trimming left V 1 base short and J 1 base short, with 15 bases between. Germline loops: CDR1 SGHTA, CDR2 FQGNSA. TCRdb analysed the RT-PCR reads with MiXCR anew, one entry per CDR3 protein. The table lists roughly 3,800 distinct CDR3 sequences, around 31% of them singletons. The source of this sequence is a female donor with primary Sjogren's syndrome. Sequenced input: memory CD4+ T cells from salivary gland. V is TRBV7-2 and J is TRBJ2-3; tentative D call: TRBD2 (6 bases). CDR3 sequence: CASSLVGTSLRTDTQYF. CDR3 bases: TGTGCCAGCAGCTTAGTTGGTACTAGCCTACGCACAGATACGCAGTATTTT.